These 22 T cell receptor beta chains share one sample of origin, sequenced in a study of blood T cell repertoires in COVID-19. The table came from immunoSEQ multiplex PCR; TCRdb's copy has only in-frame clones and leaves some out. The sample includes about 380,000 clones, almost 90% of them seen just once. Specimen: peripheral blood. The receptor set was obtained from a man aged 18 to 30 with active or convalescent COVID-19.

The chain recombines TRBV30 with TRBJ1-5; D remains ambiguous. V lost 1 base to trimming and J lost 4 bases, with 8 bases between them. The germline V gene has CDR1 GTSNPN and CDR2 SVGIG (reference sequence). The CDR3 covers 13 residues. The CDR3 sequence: CAWSEQTNQPQHF. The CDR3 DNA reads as TGTGCCTGGAGTGAACAGACAAATCAGCCCCAGCATTTT.

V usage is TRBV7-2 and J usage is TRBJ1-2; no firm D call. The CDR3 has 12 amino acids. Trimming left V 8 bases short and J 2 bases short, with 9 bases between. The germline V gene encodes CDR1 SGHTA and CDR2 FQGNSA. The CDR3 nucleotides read TGTGCCAGCCGAAGAGGGAACTATGGCTACACCTTC. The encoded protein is CASRRGNYGYTF.

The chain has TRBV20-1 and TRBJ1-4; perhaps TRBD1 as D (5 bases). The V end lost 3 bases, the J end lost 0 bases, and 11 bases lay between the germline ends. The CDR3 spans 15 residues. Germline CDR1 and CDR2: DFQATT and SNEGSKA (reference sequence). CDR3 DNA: TGCAGTGCTAGTCGGGGAGGGGCAACTAATGAAAAACTGTTTTTT. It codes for CSASRGGATNEKLFF.

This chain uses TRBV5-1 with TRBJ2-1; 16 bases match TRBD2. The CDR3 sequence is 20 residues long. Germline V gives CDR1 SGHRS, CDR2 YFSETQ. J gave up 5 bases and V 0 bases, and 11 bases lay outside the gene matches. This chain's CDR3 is CASSLAQGLAGGLGNNEQFF. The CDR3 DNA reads TGCGCCAGCAGCTTGGCGCAGGGACTAGCGGGAGGGCTCGGTAACAATGAGCAGTTCTTC.

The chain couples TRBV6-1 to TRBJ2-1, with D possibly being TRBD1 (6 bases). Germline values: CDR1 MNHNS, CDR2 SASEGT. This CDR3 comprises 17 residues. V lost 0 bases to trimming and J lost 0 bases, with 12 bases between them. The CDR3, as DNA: TGTGCCAGCAGTGAAGCCGGAGACAGGAGCTCCTACAATGAGCAGTTCTTC. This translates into CASSEAGDRSSYNEQFF.

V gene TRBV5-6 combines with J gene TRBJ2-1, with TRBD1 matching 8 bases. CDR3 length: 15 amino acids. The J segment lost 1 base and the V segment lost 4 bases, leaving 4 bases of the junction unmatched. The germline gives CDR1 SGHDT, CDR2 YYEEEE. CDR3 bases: TGTGCCAGCAGCGCTGGGACAGGATCCTACAATGAGCAGTTCTTC. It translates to CASSAGTGSYNEQFF.

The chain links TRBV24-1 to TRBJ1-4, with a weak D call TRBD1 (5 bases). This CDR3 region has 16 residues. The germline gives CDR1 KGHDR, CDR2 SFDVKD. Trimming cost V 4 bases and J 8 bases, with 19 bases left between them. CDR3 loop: CATSEGGTSRFEKLFF. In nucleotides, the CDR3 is TGTGCCACCAGTGAGGGAGGGACTTCCCGTTTCGAAAAACTGTTTTTT.

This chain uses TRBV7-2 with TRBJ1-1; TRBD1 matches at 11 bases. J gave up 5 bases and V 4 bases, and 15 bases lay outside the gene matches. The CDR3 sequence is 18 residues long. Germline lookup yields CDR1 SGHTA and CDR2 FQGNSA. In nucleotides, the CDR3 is TGTGCCAGCAGCTCCTGGGACAGGGGGACAATAGGTAGGACTGAAGCTTTCTTT. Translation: CASSSWDRGTIGRTEAFF.

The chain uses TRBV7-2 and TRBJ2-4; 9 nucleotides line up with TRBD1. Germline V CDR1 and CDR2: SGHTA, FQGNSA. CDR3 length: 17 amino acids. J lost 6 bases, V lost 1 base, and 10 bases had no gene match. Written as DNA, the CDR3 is TGTGCCAGCAGCTTAGGTGGGGACAGGGCATTCAGAAACATTCAGTACTTC. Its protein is CASSLGGDRAFRNIQYF.

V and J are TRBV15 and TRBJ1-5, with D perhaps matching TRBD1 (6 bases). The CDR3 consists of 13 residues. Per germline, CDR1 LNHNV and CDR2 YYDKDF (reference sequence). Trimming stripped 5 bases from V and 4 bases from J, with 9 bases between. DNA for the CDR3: TGTGCCACCAGCCCAACAGGGAATCAGCCCCAGCATTTT. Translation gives CATSPTGNQPQHF. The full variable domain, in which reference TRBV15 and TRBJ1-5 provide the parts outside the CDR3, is DAMVIQNPRYQVTQFGKPVTLSCSQTLNHNVMYWYQQKSSQAPKLLFHYYDKDFNNEADTPDNFQSRRPNTSFCFLDIRSPGLGDTAMYLCATSPTGNQPQHFGDGTRLSIL.

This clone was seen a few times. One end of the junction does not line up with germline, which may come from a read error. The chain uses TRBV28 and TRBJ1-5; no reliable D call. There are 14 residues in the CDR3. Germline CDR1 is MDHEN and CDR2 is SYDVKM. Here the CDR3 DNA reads TGTGCCAGCAGTTTAAGAGGTAGCGATCAGCCCCAGCATTTT. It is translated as CASSLRGSDQPQHF.

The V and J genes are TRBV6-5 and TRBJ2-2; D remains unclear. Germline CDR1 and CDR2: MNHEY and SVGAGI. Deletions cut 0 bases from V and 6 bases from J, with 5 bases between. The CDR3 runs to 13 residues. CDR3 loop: CASSYSTPGELFF. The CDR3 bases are TGTGCCAGCAGTTACTCGACTCCCGGGGAGCTGTTTTTT.

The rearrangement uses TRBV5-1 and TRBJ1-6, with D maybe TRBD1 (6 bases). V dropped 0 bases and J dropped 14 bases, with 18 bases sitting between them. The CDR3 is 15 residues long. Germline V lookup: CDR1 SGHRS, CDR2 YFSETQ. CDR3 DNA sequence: TGCGCCAGCAGCTTGGAGGCAGGGGCCAAATTAGCCCTCCACTTT. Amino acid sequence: CASSLEAGAKLALHF.

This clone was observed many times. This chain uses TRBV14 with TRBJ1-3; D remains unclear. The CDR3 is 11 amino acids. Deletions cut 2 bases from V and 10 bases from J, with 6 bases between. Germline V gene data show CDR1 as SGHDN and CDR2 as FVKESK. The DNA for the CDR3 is TGTGCCAGCAGCCAATTCGAGACCATATATTTT. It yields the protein CASSQFETIYF.

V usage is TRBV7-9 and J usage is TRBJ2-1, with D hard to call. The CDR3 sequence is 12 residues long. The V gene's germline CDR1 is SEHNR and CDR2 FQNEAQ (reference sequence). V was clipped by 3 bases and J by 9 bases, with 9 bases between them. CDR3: CASSFTGSEQFF. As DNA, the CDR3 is TGTGCCAGCAGCTTTACCGGGTCTGAGCAGTTCTTC.

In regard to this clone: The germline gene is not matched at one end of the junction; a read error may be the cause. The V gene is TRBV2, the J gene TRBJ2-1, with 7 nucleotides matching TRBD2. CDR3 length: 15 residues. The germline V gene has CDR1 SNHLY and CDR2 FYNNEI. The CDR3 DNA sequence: TGTGCCAGCAGAGAAGTAGCGGGTTCCTACAATGAGCAGTTCTTC. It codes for CASREVAGSYNEQFF.

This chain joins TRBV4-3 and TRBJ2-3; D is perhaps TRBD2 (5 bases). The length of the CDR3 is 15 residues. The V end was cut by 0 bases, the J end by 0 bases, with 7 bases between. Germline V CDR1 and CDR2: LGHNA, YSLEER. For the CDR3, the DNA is TGCGCCAGCAGCCAAGACTGGACTAGCACAGATACGCAGTATTTT. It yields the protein CASSQDWTSTDTQYF.

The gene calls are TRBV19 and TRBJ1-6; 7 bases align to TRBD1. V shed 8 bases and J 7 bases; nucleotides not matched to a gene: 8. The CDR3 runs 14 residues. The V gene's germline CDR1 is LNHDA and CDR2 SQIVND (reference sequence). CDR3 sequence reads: CASSVEGANSPLHF. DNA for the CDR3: TGTGCCAGTTCGGTGGAGGGGGCGAATTCACCCCTCCACTTT.

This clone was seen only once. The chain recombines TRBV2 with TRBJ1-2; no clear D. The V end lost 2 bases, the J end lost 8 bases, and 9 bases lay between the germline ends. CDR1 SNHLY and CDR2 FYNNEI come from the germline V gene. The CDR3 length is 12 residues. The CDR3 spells CASSERSEGYTF. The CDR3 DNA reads TGTGCCAGCAGTGAAAGATCGGAGGGCTACACCTTC.

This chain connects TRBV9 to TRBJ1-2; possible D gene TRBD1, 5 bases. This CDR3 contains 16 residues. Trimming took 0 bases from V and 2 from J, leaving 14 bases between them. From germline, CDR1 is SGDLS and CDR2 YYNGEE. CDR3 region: CASSVDPLTANYGYTF. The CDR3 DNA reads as TGTGCCAGCAGCGTAGACCCCCTGACAGCCAACTATGGCTACACCTTC.

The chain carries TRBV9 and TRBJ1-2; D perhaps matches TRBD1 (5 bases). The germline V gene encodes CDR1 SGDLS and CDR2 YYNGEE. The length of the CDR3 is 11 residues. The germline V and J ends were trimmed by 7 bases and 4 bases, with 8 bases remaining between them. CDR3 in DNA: TGTGCCAGCCTGGGGGGCTATGGCTACACCTTC. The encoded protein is CASLGGYGYTF. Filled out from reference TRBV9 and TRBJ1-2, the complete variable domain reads DSGVTQTPKHLITATGQRVTLRCSPRSGDLSVYWYQQSLDQGLQFLIQYYNGEERAKGNILERFSAQQFPDLHSELNLSSLELGDSALYFCASLGGYGYTFGSGTRLTVV.

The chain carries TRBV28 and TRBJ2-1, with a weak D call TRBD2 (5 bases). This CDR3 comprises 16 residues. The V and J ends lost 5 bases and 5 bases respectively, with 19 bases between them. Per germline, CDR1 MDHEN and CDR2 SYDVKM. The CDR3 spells CASSPEEGGWDNEQFF. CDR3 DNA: TGTGCCAGCAGTCCTGAGGAAGGCGGGTGGGACAATGAGCAGTTCTTC.